This TCR beta chain comes out of a study of long-term antiretroviral therapy in people with HIV. Overall study results and limits: HIV repertoires covered narrower CDR3 length ranges than controls did.

As to this clone: Its antigen is unknown.

The libraries were made with immunoSEQ v3.0 at survey level. Clones were sequenced by immunoSEQ multiplex PCR, and TCRdb holds only the in-frame ones, with some missing. Of around 17,000 clones in the sample, about 88% are singletons; the top ten hold 12%. The ends lost 2 bases at V and 1 base at J; junction bases unmatched: 8. The CDR3 is 18 residues long. Germline lookup yields CDR1 KGHSH and CDR2 LQKENI. This chain joins TRBV18 and TRBJ2-5; 12 positions agree with TRBD2. This receptor was identified in a man aged 45-65 years with HIV. The sequencing here drew on unsorted PBMCs, taken 6.9 years after starting antiretroviral therapy. CDR3 loop: CASSPLGLAGVGQETQYF. Here the CDR3 DNA reads TGTGCCAGCTCACCATTGGGACTAGCGGGTGTAGGCCAAGAGACCCAGTACTTC.